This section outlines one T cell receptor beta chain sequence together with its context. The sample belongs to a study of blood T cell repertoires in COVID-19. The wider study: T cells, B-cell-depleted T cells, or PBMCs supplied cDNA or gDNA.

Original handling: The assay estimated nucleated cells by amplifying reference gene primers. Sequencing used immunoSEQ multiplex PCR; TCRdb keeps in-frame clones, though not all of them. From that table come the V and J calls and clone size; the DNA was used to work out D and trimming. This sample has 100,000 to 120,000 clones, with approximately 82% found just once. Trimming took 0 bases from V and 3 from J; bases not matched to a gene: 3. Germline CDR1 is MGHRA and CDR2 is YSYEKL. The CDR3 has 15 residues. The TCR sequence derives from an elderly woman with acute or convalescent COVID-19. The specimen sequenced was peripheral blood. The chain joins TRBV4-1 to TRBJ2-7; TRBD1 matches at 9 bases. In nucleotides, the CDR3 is TGCGCCAGCAGCCAAGAAGGGACAGGGCTCTACGAGCAGTACTTC. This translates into CASSQEGTGLYEQYF.